This passage covers 8 T cell receptor beta chains from one sample sequenced in a study of cytomegalovirus exposure and HLA in healthy donors. The PCR had 60 Vbeta and 13 Jbeta primers. Some clones are missing from TCRdb's copy, which holds only in-frame ones; the method was immunoSEQ multiplex PCR. The sample table includes 150,000 to 200,000 clones. The sample consisted of PBMCs. These receptors came from a woman aged 18-29 years in good health and CMV-seropositive.

The chain carries TRBV7-2 and TRBJ1-1; D is unresolved. The germline V gene encodes CDR1 SGHTA and CDR2 FQGNSA. The CDR3 is 11 residues long. V was shortened by 3 bases and J by 7 bases, with 6 bases between the two germline ends. The DNA of the CDR3 is TGTGCCAGCAGCTTGGCGGTTGAAGCTTTCTTT. It encodes CASSLAVEAFF.

The chain is built from TRBV29-1 and TRBJ2-7; the match to TRBD2 covers 14 bases. V dropped 0 bases and J dropped 7; count of bases not matched to a gene: 8. CDR1 SQVTM and CDR2 ANQGSEA come from the germline V gene. CDR3 size: 16 residues. CDR3 DNA sequence: TGCAGCGTTGAAGATCTGACTAGCGGGAGGGCAGCGGAGCAGTACTTC. This codes for CSVEDLTSGRAAEQYF.

Written as DNA, the CDR3 is TGTGCCAGTAGTTCGGGACAGGGGTCCTACGAGCAGTACTTC. Residues: CASSSGQGSYEQYF. J is TRBJ2-7 and V is TRBV19; 10 bases line up with TRBD1. Per the germline V gene, CDR1 is LNHDA and CDR2 is SQIVND (reference sequence). The V and J ends lost 5 bases and 1 base, in that order; junction bases with no gene match: 2. This CDR3 is built from 14 residues.

The V call is TRBV10-3, the J call TRBJ1-5; D might be TRBD1 (6 bases). Trimming removed 7 bases at V and 2 bases at J, with 12 bases between. Germline V gene lookup returns CDR1 ENHRY and CDR2 SYGVKD. The CDR3 length is 14 residues. This CDR3 is CAIKGGGGNQPQHF. The CDR3 DNA reads TGTGCCATCAAAGGGGGGGGAGGCAATCAGCCCCAGCATTTT.

The rearrangement uses TRBV2 and TRBJ2-5; D gene ambiguous. The V end lost 5 bases, the J end lost 2 bases, and 18 bases lay between the germline ends. The CDR3 runs 16 residues. The germline V gene encodes CDR1 SNHLY and CDR2 FYNNEI. DNA for the CDR3: TGTGCCAGCAGTTCGGGTATGGCCATCCAACAAGAGACCCAGTACTTC. It specifies CASSSGMAIQQETQYF.

The V call is TRBV4-3, the J call TRBJ1-2, with a tentative D call TRBD1 (5 bases). This CDR3 spans 17 amino acids. Per germline, CDR1 LGHNA and CDR2 YSLEER. Between the trimmed V and J ends, which lost 0 bases and 1 base, there was a span of 15 bases. CDR3 nucleotide sequence: TGCGCCAGCAGCCAAGATCTATTAGTGCAGGGTAACTATGGCTACACCTTC. Translated, it gives CASSQDLLVQGNYGYTF.

The chain couples TRBV28 to TRBJ1-4; TRBD1 is a possible D gene (6 bases). V lost 7 bases and J lost 2, with 11 bases in between. Germline CDR1 is MDHEN and CDR2 is SYDVKM. The CDR3 spans 14 residues. CDR3 nucleotide sequence: TGTGCCAGCACCTTACAGGGTACTAATGAAAAACTGTTTTTT. Its translation: CASTLQGTNEKLFF.

This chain connects TRBV5-1 to TRBJ2-3, with a weak D call TRBD1 (7 bases). Germline loops: CDR1 SGHRS, CDR2 YFSETQ. The CDR3 spans 15 residues. V was cut by 2 bases and J by 4 bases, with 14 bases left in between. CDR3 nucleotides: TGCGCCAGCAGCTTCTCAGGGGGGTCGGCAGATACGCAGTATTTT. Amino acids: CASSFSGGSADTQYF.